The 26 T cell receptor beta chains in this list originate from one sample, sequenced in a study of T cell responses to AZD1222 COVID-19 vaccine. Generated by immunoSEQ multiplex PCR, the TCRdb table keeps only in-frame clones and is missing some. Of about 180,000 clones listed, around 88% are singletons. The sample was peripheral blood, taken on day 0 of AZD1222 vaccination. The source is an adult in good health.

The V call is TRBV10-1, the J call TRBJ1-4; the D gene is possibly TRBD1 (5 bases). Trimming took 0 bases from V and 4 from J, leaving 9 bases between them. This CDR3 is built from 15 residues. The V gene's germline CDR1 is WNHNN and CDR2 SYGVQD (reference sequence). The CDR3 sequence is CASSESRGINEKLFF. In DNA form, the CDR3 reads TGCGCCAGCAGTGAGTCGCGGGGGATTAATGAAAAACTGTTTTTT.

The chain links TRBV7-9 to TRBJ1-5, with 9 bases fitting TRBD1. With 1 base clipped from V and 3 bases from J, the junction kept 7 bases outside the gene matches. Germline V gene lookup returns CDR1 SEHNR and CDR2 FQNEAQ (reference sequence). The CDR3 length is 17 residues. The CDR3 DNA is TGTGCCAGCAGCTTAGTCCGACAGGGGGGTCACAATCAGCCCCAGCATTTT. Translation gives CASSLVRQGGHNQPQHF.

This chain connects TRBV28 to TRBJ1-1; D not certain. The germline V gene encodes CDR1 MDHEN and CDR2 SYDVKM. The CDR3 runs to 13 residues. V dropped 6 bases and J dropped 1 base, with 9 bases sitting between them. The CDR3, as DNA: TGTGCCAGCAGCCCGACACCGAACACTGAAGCTTTCTTT. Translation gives CASSPTPNTEAFF. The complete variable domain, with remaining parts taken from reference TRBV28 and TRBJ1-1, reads DVKVTQSSRYLVKRTGEKVFLECVQDMDHENMFWYRQDPGLGLRLIYFSYDVKMKEKGDIPEGYSVSREKKERFSLILESASTNQTSMYLCASSPTPNTEAFFGQGTRLTVV.

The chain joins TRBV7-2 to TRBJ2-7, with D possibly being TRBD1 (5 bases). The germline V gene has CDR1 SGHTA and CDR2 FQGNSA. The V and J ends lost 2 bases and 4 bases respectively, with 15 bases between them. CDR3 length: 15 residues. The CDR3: CASSLSPGMRYEQYF. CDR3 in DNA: TGTGCCAGCAGCTTAAGTCCAGGGATGAGGTACGAGCAGTACTTC.

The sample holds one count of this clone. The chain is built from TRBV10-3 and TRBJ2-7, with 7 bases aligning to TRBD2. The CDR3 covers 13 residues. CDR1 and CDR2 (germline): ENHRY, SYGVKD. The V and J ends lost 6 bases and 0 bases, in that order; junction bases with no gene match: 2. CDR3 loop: CAIRGGSSYEQYF. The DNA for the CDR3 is TGTGCCATCAGGGGAGGGAGCTCCTACGAGCAGTACTTC.

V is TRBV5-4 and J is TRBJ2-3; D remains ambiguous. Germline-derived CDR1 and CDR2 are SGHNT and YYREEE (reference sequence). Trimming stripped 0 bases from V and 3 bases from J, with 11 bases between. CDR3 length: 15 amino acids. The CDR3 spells CASSLGLELTDTQYF. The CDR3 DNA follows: TGTGCCAGCAGCTTGGGCTTGGAGCTAACAGATACGCAGTATTTT. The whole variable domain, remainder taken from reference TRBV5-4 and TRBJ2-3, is ETGVTQSPTHLIKTRGQQVTLRCSSQSGHNTVSWYQQALGQGPQFIFQYYREEENGRGNFPPRFSGLQFPNYSSELNVNALELDDSALYLCASSLGLELTDTQYFGPGTRLTVL.

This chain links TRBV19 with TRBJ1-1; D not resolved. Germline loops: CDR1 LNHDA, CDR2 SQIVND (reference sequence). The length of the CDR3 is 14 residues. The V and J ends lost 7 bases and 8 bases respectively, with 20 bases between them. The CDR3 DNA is TGTGCCAGTAACTACCGGCCGGATAATTACGAAGCTTTCTTT. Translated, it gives CASNYRPDNYEAFF.

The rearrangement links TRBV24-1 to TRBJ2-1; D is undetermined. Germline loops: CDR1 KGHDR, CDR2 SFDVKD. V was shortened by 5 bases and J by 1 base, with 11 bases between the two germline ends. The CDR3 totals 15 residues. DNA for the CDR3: TGTGCCACCAGTGGTACGAGGCTTTCCTACAATGAGCAGTTCTTC. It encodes CATSGTRLSYNEQFF.

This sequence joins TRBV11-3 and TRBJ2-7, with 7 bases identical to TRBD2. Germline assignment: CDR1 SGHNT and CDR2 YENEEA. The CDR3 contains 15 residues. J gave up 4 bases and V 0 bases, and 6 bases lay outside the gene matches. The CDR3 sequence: CASSLDGGRGYEQYF. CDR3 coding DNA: TGTGCCAGCAGCTTAGATGGCGGGAGAGGTTACGAGCAGTACTTC.

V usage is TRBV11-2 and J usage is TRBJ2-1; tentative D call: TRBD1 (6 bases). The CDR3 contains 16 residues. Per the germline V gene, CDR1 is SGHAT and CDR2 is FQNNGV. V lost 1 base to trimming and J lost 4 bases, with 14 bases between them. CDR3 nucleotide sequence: TGTGCCAGCAGCTTAGGCAGGGGCGCCTTGTACAATGAGCAGTTCTTC. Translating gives CASSLGRGALYNEQFF.

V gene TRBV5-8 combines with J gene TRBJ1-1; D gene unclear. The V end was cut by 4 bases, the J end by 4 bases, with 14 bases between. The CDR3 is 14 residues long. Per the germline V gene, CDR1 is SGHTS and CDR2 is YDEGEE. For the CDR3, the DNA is TGTGCCAGCAGCGCCCCTGACGTGAGCACTGAAGCTTTCTTT. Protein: CASSAPDVSTEAFF.

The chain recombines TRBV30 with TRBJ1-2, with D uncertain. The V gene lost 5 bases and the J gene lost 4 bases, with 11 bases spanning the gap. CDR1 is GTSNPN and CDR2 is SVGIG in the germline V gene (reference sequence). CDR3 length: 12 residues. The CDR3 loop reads CAWWSDGYGYTF. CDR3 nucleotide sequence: TGTGCCTGGTGGTCCGATGGCTATGGCTACACCTTC.

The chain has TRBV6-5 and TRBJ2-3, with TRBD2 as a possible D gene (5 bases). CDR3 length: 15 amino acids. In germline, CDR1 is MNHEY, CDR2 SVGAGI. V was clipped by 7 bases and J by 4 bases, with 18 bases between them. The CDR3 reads CASTPGVRRSDTQYF. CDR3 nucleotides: TGTGCCAGCACCCCCGGGGTTCGAAGGTCAGATACGCAGTATTTT.

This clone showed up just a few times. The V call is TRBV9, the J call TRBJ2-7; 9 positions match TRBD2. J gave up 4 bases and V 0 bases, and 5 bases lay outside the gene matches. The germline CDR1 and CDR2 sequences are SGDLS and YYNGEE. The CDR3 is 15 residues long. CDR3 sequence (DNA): TGTGCCAGCAGCGTAGGCCCTAGCGGGAATTACGAGCAGTACTTC. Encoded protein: CASSVGPSGNYEQYF. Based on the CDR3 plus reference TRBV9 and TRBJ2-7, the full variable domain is DSGVTQTPKHLITATGQRVTLRCSPRSGDLSVYWYQQSLDQGLQFLIQYYNGEERAKGNILERFSAQQFPDLHSELNLSSLELGDSALYFCASSVGPSGNYEQYFGPGTRLTVT.

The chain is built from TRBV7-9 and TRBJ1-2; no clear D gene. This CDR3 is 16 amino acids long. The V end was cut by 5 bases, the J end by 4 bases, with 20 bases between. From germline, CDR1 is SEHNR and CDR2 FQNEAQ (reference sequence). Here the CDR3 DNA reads TGTGCCAGCAGCGCACTAGCAGATATTAACGGCTATGGCTACACCTTC. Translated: CASSALADINGYGYTF.

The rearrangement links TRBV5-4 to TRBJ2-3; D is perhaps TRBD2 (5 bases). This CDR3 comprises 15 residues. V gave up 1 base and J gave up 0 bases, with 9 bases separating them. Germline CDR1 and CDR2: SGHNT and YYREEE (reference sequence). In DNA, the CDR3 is TGTGCCAGCAGCTTGTATTGGACTAGCACAGATACGCAGTATTTT. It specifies CASSLYWTSTDTQYF.

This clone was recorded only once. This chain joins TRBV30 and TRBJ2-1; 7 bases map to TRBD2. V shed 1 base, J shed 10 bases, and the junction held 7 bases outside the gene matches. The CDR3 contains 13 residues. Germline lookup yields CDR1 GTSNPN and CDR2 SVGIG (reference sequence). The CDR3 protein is CAWSAQRGPEQFF. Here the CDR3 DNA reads TGTGCCTGGAGTGCCCAGCGGGGTCCCGAGCAGTTCTTC.

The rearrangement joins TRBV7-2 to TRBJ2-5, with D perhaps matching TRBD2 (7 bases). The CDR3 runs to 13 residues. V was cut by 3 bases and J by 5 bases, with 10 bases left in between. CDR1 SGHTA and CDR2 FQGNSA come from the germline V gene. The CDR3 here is CASSFRGAETQYF. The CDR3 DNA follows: TGTGCCAGCAGCTTTCGGGGGGCTGAGACCCAGTACTTC.

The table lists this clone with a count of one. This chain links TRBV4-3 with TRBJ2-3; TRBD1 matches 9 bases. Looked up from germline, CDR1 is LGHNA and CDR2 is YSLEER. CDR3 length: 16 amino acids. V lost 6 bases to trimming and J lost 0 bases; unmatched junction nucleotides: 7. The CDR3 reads CASSQPGQGSTDTQYF. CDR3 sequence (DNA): TGCGCCAGCAGTCAACCGGGACAGGGTAGCACAGATACGCAGTATTTT.

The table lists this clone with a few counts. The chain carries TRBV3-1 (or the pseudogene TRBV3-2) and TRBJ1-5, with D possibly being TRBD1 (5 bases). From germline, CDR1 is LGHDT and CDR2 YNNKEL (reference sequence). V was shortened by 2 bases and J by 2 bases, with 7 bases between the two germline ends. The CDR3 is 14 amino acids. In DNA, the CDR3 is TGTGCCAGCAGCCAACGGGGGGGCAATCAGCCCCAGCATTTT. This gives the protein CASSQRGGNQPQHF.

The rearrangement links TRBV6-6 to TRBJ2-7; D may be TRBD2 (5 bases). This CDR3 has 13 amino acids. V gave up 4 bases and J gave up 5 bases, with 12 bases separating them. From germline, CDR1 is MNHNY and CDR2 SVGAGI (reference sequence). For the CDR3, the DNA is TGTGCCAGCAGTTTTGAGGGCCGGCACGAGCAGTACTTC. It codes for CASSFEGRHEQYF.

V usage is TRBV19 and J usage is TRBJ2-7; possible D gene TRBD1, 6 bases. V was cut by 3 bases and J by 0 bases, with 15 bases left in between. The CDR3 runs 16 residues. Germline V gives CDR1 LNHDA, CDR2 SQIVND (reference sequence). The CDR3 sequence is CASSIPGTRSSYEQYF. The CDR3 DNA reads TGTGCCAGTAGTATTCCAGGGACAAGGAGCTCCTACGAGCAGTACTTC.

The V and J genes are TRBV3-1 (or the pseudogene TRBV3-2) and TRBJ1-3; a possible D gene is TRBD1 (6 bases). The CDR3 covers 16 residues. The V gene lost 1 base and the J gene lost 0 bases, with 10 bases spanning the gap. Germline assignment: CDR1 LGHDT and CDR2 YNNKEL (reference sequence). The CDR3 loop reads CASSQVRGGSGNTIYF. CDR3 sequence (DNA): TGTGCCAGCAGCCAAGTTAGAGGGGGCTCTGGAAACACCATATATTTT.

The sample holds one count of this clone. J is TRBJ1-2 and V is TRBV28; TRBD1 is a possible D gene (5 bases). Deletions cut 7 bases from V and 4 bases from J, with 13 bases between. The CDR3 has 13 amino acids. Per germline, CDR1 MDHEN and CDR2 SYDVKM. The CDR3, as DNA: TGTGCCAGCAATTTGGAGGGGAGCTATGGCTACACCTTC. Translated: CASNLEGSYGYTF.

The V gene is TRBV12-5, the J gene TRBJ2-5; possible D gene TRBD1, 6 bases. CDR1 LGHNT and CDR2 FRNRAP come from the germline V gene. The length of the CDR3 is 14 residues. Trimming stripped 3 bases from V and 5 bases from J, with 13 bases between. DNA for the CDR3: TGTGCTAGTGGTTTAACAGGGTTAACGGAGACCCAGTACTTC. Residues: CASGLTGLTETQYF.

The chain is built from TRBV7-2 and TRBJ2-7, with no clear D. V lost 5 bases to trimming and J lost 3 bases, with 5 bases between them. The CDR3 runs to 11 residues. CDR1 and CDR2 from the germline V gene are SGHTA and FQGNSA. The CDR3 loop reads CASSPGYEQYF. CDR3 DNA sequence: TGTGCCAGCAGCCCAGGCTACGAGCAGTACTTC.